These T cell receptor beta chains were read from a single sample in a study of blood T cell repertoires in COVID-19. Profiled with immunoSEQ multiplex PCR; TCRdb holds only in-frame clones, not every one. This table has approximately 360,000 clones, approximately 87% appearing once. Sequenced sample: PBMCs or T cells enriched from blood (not recorded which). These receptors originate from a man aged 35 to 55 in a cohort exposed to, infected with or recovered from COVID-19 (not recorded which). The CDR3 runs from the conserved cysteine through the conserved F or W. Each record gives: CDR3 length, D gene, V gene, J gene, CDR3 protein. D genes are given only for firm matches.

15	TRBD2	TRBV5-4	TRBJ2-1	CASSAGTSGKNEQFF
12	TRBD2	TRBV6-5	TRBJ2-1	CATSGDNNEQFF
15	-	TRBV7-3	TRBJ1-1	CASSLTGTLNTEAFF
15	TRBD2	TRBV2	TRBJ2-3	CASSWSGGPADTQYF
14	TRBD1	TRBV5-4	TRBJ2-7	CASSKGTEPYEQYF
13	-	TRBV6-5	TRBJ1-2	CASRPRVVYGYTF
15	TRBD2	TRBV5-1	TRBJ2-3	CASSYSGSSTDTQYF
11	-	TRBV29-1	TRBJ1-2	CSAGPLGGYTF
12	-	TRBV29-1	TRBJ2-7	CSVETRVNEQYF
15	TRBD1	TRBV24-1	TRBJ2-3	CATRAGGRNADTQYF
13	TRBD2	TRBV10-2	TRBJ2-7	CASNLAGAYEQYF
14	-	TRBV27	TRBJ2-1	CASSAQSSYNEQFF
13	-	TRBV3-1/TRBV3-2	TRBJ1-4	CASSRTVNEKLFF
15	-	TRBV7-2	TRBJ1-6	CASSLGQGYNSPLHF
14	-	TRBV29-1	TRBJ2-1	CSVASSGVYNEQFF
17	TRBD1	TRBV5-4	TRBJ1-2	CASSLGTGGGYPYGYTF
14	-	TRBV11-1	TRBJ2-7	CASSLVSPVDEQYF
14	-	TRBV7-9	TRBJ2-2	CASSWGLGTGELFF
11	-	TRBV14	TRBJ2-1	CASKGYNEQFF
20	TRBD1	TRBV19	TRBJ1-5	CASSKSHRDRAFGGNQPQHF
17	TRBD2	TRBV5-1	TRBJ2-5	CASSLSSSGTRQETQYF
15	TRBD2	TRBV5-1	TRBJ2-7	CASSLQLAGSYEQYF
14	-	TRBV6-1	TRBJ2-2	CASSEGPNTGELFF
16	-	TRBV28	TRBJ2-6	CASSARGKVGANVLTF
16	TRBD2	TRBV11-3	TRBJ2-1	CASSLDQEGGYNEQFF
14	TRBD2	TRBV6-5	TRBJ2-7	CASSRTSGSYEQYF
14	TRBD1	TRBV5-1	TRBJ1-1	CASSGQGRGTEAFF
14	TRBD2	TRBV29-1	TRBJ2-3	CSVISGSMRDTQYF
18	-	TRBV30	TRBJ2-1	CAWSDLGARASSYNEQFF
12	TRBD2	TRBV27	TRBJ2-7	CASGLAGREQYF
16	TRBD2	TRBV5-1	TRBJ2-1	CASSSGVAGGMNEQFF
16	-	TRBV5-5	TRBJ1-5	CASSLSGTGGNQPQHF
12	-	TRBV7-9	TRBJ2-7	CASAGDSGEQYF
12	TRBD1	TRBV6-1	TRBJ1-1	CASSEDRSRVFF
15	TRBD1	TRBV25-1	TRBJ2-5	CASSEGQGGVETQYF